These 18 T cell receptor beta chains originate from one sample sequenced in a study of blood T cell repertoires in COVID-19. The data were produced by immunoSEQ multiplex PCR, yet TCRdb's version contains in-frame clones alone and is incomplete. The repertoire holds 250,000 to 300,000 clones, with 86% as singletons. Sequenced input: peripheral blood. The receptors come from a woman between 25 and 40 years old with COVID-19, enrolled during active disease.

This chain links TRBV7-2 with TRBJ2-1; a possible D gene is TRBD1 (6 bases). There are 14 residues in the CDR3. The germline V gene encodes CDR1 SGHTA and CDR2 FQGNSA. Trimming pared 4 bases from V and 3 bases from J, leaving 10 bases between. CDR3 sequence: CASSWGHHYNEQFF. The CDR3 DNA follows: TGTGCCAGCAGCTGGGGACACCACTACAATGAGCAGTTCTTC.

This chain connects TRBV5-4 to TRBJ2-1; D is unresolved. Germline lookup yields CDR1 SGHNT and CDR2 YYREEE (reference sequence). Trimming removed 5 bases at V and 4 bases at J, with 13 bases between. This CDR3 spans 14 amino acids. DNA of the CDR3: TGTGCCAGCAGAGTTCACTCACCTTACAATGAGCAGTTCTTC. It yields the protein CASRVHSPYNEQFF.

The rearrangement uses TRBV5-1 and TRBJ1-2; possible D gene TRBD1, 5 bases. The CDR3 contains 16 residues. Germline-derived CDR1 and CDR2 are SGHRS and YFSETQ. The V end lost 5 bases, the J end lost 3 bases, and 20 bases lay between the germline ends. The CDR3: CASSFTGTGGDYGYTF. CDR3 nucleotide sequence: TGCGCCAGCAGTTTTACCGGGACTGGGGGAGACTATGGCTACACCTTC.

This sequence joins TRBV11-2 and TRBJ2-4; TRBD1 is a possible D gene (6 bases). The CDR3 is 17 amino acids. CDR1 SGHAT and CDR2 FQNNGV come from the germline V gene. V lost 4 bases and J 0 bases, leaving 16 bases between the germline ends. CDR3 residues: CASSSGAGTLAKNIQYF. CDR3 sequence (DNA): TGTGCCAGCAGCTCCGGGGCAGGGACACTAGCCAAAAACATTCAGTACTTC. The full variable domain, rest sourced from reference TRBV11-2 and TRBJ2-4, is EAGVAQSPRYKIIEKRQSVAFWCNPISGHATLYWYQQILGQGPKLLIQFQNNGVVDDSQLPKDRFSAERLKGVDSTLKIQPAKLEDSAVYLCASSSGAGTLAKNIQYFGAGTRLSVL.

This chain connects TRBV4-2 to TRBJ2-2; the D is unclear. V was clipped by 4 bases and J by 1 base, with 16 bases between them. The germline V gene encodes CDR1 LGHNA and CDR2 YNFKEQ. The CDR3 is 17 residues long. The CDR3 here is CASSPNPTYRNTGELFF. CDR3 nucleotide sequence: TGTGCCAGCAGCCCCAACCCCACATACAGGAACACCGGGGAGCTGTTTTTT.

The chain is built from TRBV5-1 and TRBJ2-7; 7 bases fit TRBD1. The V segment lost 2 bases and the J segment 2 bases; nucleotides outside the gene matches: 4. Germline V gives CDR1 SGHRS, CDR2 YFSETQ. The CDR3 sequence is 14 residues long. The CDR3 nucleotides are TGCGCCAGCAGCTTTGTGGGACAGACCTACGAGCAGTACTTC. It specifies CASSFVGQTYEQYF.

Only one count was recorded for this clone. The chain joins TRBV2 to TRBJ2-1; unclear D gene. The CDR3 is made up of 14 amino acids. The ends were cut back, 3 bases at V and 4 bases at J, with 10 bases in the middle. Germline CDR1 SNHLY, CDR2 FYNNEI. The CDR3 sequence is CASSDKTEYNEQFF. The CDR3 DNA follows: TGTGCCAGCAGTGACAAGACGGAGTACAATGAGCAGTTCTTC.

This sequence joins TRBV24-1 and TRBJ2-3; D possibly corresponds to TRBD2 (5 bases). CDR1 and CDR2 (germline): KGHDR, SFDVKD. The germline V and J ends were trimmed by 4 bases and 2 bases, with 9 bases remaining between them. This CDR3 has 14 residues. The CDR3 region is CATSDGLYTDTQYF. CDR3 DNA sequence: TGTGCCACCAGTGACGGACTCTACACAGATACGCAGTATTTT.

This clone appeared once. The chain joins TRBV4-1 to TRBJ2-7, with D maybe TRBD1 (5 bases). V was pared by 0 bases and J by 4 bases, with 10 bases between. The germline V gene encodes CDR1 MGHRA and CDR2 YSYEKL. The CDR3 sequence is 14 residues long. The CDR3, as DNA: TGCGCCAGCAGCCAAGACAGGGAAACATACGAGCAGTACTTC. This encodes CASSQDRETYEQYF.

CDR3 region: CASEGGQGTEAFF. CDR3 in DNA: TGTGCCAGCGAGGGGGGGCAGGGCACTGAAGCTTTCTTT. The rearrangement uses TRBV28 and TRBJ1-1; possibly TRBD1 for D (6 bases). Trimming stripped 8 bases from V and 4 bases from J, with 14 bases between. In germline, CDR1 is MDHEN, CDR2 SYDVKM. The CDR3 covers 13 residues.

This chain links TRBV11-2 with TRBJ1-2; 11 positions match TRBD1. The CDR3 has 14 amino acids. V lost 1 base and J lost 8; bases outside the gene matches: 3. From germline, CDR1 is SGHAT and CDR2 FQNNGV. The CDR3 DNA sequence: TGTGCCAGCAGCTTAGGGACAGGGGGCTTCGGCTACACCTTC. This encodes CASSLGTGGFGYTF.

The rearrangement joins TRBV4-1 to TRBJ1-1; 9 bases are a match to TRBD1. Germline assignment: CDR1 MGHRA and CDR2 YSYEKL. After removal of 3 bases from V and 8 bases from J, the junction contained 13 bases not matched to a gene. The CDR3 is made up of 16 amino acids. CDR3 loop: CASSQGGWGQGLEAFF. CDR3 nucleotide sequence: TGCGCCAGCAGCCAGGGGGGCTGGGGACAGGGTTTAGAAGCTTTCTTT.

This chain joins TRBV10-3 and TRBJ1-5; the D gene is possibly TRBD1 (5 bases). Per the germline V gene, CDR1 is ENHRY and CDR2 is SYGVKD. V was clipped by 3 bases and J by 4 bases, with 19 bases between them. This CDR3 is built from 17 residues. This chain's CDR3 is CAISDPHSRERNQPQHF. CDR3 nucleotide sequence: TGTGCCATCAGTGACCCCCACTCCAGGGAACGGAATCAGCCCCAGCATTTT.

The V gene is TRBV19, the J gene TRBJ2-7; tentative D call: TRBD2 (6 bases). Trimming stripped 5 bases from V and 1 base from J, with 15 bases between. The germline CDR1 and CDR2 sequences are LNHDA and SQIVND (reference sequence). The CDR3 totals 15 residues. The CDR3 coding sequence is TGTGCCAGTAGTCCATCTAGCGCGGGGTCCTACGAGCAGTACTTC. As protein: CASSPSSAGSYEQYF.

This CDR3 reads CSVRDRTNSPLHF. The CDR3 nucleotides read TGCAGCGTCCGAGACAGGACCAATTCACCCCTCCACTTT. The chain uses TRBV29-1 and TRBJ1-6; perhaps TRBD1 as D (6 bases). CDR3 size: 13 residues. The V gene's germline CDR1 is SQVTM and CDR2 ANQGSEA. V lost 6 bases to trimming and J lost 7 bases, with 13 bases between them. Variable domain in full (rest from reference TRBV29-1 and TRBJ1-6): SAVISQKPSRDICQRGTSLTIQCQVDSQVTMMFWYRQQPGQSLTLIATANQGSEATYESGFVIDKFPISRPNLTFSTLTVSNMSPEDSSIYLCSVRDRTNSPLHFGNGTRLTVT.

V gene TRBV2 combines with J gene TRBJ2-7; TRBD1 matches at 8 bases. The trim removed 4 bases at V and 0 bases at J, leaving 5 bases unmatched. The V gene's germline CDR1 is SNHLY and CDR2 FYNNEI. The CDR3 is 15 amino acids. The CDR3 sequence: CASSGPDRASYEQYF. CDR3 nucleotides: TGTGCCAGCAGTGGGCCGGACAGGGCCTCCTACGAGCAGTACTTC.

The chain has TRBV28 and TRBJ2-7; perhaps TRBD1 as D (5 bases). Trimming removed 2 bases at V and 7 bases at J, with 15 bases between. The CDR3 has 14 residues. Per the germline V gene, CDR1 is MDHEN and CDR2 is SYDVKM. CDR3 DNA sequence: TGTGCCAGCAGTTTAGACAGTTCTTTCGAGGAGCAGTACTTC. Its translation is CASSLDSSFEEQYF.

The chain links TRBV7-7 to TRBJ1-2, with a weak D call TRBD1 (6 bases). Germline V gene lookup returns CDR1 SSHAT and CDR2 FNYEAQ (reference sequence). The CDR3 totals 20 residues. V lost 5 bases and J lost 0, with 28 bases in between. The CDR3 spells CASSLYPTGHLRASNYGYTF. The DNA of the CDR3 is TGTGCCAGCAGCCTTTACCCGACGGGACACCTTAGGGCTTCTAACTATGGCTACACCTTC.